This T cell receptor (beta chain) was observed in a study of cytomegalovirus exposure and HLA in healthy donors. Whole-study results and caveats: Common viral pathogens were later found to be apparently linked to several of the most significant clusters. V- and J-gene trimming of TCR beta was linked (in a later analysis) to a missense DCLRE1C variant.

With respect to this clone: Its antigen is undetermined.

The PCR made use of 60 Vbeta and 13 Jbeta primers. Original processing methods: Roughly 83 million unique TCR beta chains, around 10 million of them shared, were counted by a later analysis. Sequenced by immunoSEQ multiplex PCR; TCRdb stores in-frame clones only, minus some. V and J calls plus clone size are reproduced from that table; the DNA served to infer D and trimming. The data hold some 120,000 clones, with roughly 80% observed a single time. This sequence was found in a woman younger than 30 in good health and CMV-seronegative. The sample consisted of PBMCs.

CDR3 region: CASSDRGEPYGYTF. The CDR3 DNA reads as TGTGCCAGCAGTGACAGGGGGGAACCCTATGGCTACACCTTC. The chain has TRBV5-5 and TRBJ1-2; 9 bases fit TRBD1. This CDR3 has 14 residues. V gave up 5 bases and J gave up 4 bases; unmatched junction bases: 6. Germline-derived CDR1 and CDR2 are SGHKS and YYEKEE (reference sequence).